This T cell receptor beta chain comes out of a study of T cells in Graves' hyperthyroidism and ophthalmopathy. Study context: Peripheral blood was drawn at first diagnosis, prior to all treatment.

RNA transcripts gave rise to amplified TCR beta CDR3 regions. With the HTBI primer set, the TCR CDR3 went through a first round of RT-PCR. TCRdb analysed the multiplex PCR reads with MiXCR anew, one entry per CDR3 protein. The sample lists 500,000 to 650,000 distinct CDR3 sequences; more than 15% were seen once. There are many counts of this clonotype. Patients with uncontrolled infections, other autoimmune diseases, pregnancy or lactation were excluded. For the diagnoses, clinical symptoms, serum thyroxine and TRAb, thyroid ultrasound and orbital computed tomography were used. This sample holds PBMCs from about 10 ml fresh peripheral blood. This CDR3 has 16 amino acids. V gave up 1 base and J gave up 0 bases, with 9 bases separating them. Germline CDR1 SEHNR, CDR2 FQNEAQ (reference sequence).

V usage is TRBV7-9 and J usage is TRBJ2-2; a possible D gene is TRBD2 (6 bases). This clonotype originated in a woman under 30 with Graves' ophthalmopathy. Sample: blood. The CDR3 protein is CASSLGGNTNTGELFF. In DNA, the CDR3 is TGTGCCAGCAGCTTAGGCGGGAATACGAACACCGGGGAGCTGTTTTTT.